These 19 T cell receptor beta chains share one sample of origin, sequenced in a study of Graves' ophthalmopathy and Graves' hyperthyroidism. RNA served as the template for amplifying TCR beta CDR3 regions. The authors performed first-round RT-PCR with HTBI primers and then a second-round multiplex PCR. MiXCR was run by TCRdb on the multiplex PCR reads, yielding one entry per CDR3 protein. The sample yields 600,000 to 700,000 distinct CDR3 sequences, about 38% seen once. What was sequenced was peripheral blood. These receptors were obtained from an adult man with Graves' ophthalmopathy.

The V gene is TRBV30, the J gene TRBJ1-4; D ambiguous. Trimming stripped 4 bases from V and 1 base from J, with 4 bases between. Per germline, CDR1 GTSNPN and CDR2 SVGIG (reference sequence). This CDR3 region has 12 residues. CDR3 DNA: TGTGCCTGGAAGGGAACTAATGAAAAACTGTTTTTT. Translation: CAWKGTNEKLFF.

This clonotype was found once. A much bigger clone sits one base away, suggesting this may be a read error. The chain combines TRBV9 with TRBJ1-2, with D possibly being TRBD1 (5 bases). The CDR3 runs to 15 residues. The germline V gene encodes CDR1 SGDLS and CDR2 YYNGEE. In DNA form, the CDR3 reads TGTGTCAGCAGCGTAGGGGAAGCCTTAGGCTATGGCTACACCTTC. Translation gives CVSSVGEALGYGYTF.

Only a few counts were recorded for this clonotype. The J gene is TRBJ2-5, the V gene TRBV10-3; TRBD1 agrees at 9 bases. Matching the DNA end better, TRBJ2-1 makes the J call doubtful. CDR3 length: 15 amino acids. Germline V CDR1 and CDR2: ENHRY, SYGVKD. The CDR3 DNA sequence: TGTGCCATCAGTGAGGAACAGGGGGCGCACAATGAGCAGTTCTTC. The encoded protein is CAISEEQGAHNEQFF.

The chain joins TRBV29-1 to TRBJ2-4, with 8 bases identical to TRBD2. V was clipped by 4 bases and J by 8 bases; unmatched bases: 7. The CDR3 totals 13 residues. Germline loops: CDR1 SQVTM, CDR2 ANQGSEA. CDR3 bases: TGCAGCGTTGTACATCCGGGGGGGGACATTCAGTACTTC. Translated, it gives CSVVHPGGDIQYF.

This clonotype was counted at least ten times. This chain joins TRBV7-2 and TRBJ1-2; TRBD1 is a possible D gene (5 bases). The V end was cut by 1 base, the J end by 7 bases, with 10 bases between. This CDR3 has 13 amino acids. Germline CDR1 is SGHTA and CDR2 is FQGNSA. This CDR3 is CASSLVPGTGYTF. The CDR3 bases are TGTGCCAGCAGCTTAGTGCCAGGGACTGGCTACACCTTC.

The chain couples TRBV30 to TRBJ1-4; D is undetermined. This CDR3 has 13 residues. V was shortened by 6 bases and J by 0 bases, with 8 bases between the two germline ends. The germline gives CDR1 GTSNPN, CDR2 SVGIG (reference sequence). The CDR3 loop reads CACHTATNEKLFF. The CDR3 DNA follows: TGTGCCTGCCACACTGCAACTAATGAAAAACTGTTTTTT. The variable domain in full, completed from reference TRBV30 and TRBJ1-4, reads SQTIHQWPATLVQPVGSPLSLECTVEGTSNPNLYWYRQAAGRGLQLLFYSVGIGQISSEVPQNLSASRPQDRQFILSSKKLLLSDSGFYLCACHTATNEKLFFGSGTQLSVL.

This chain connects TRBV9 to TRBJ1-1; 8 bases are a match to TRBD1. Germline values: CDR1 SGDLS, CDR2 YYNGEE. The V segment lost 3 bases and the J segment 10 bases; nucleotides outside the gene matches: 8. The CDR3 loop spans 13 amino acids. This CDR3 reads CASSAGQGQGAFF. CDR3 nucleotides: TGTGCCAGCAGCGCCGGACAGGGACAAGGAGCTTTCTTT.

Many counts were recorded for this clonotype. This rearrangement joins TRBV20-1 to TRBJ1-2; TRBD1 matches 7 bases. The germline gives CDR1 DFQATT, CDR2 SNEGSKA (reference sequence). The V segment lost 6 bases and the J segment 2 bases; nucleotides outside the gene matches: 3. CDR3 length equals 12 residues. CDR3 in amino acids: CSAGQNNYGYTF. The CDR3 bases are TGCAGTGCGGGACAGAACAACTATGGCTACACCTTC.

The CDR3 DNA reads TGTGCCAGCAGCTCGGTTGGCGGGGTCAATGGCTACACCTTC. Its translation: CASSSVGGVNGYTF. J is TRBJ1-2 and V is TRBV11-1; no reliable D call. Germline assignment: CDR1 SGHAT and CDR2 FQDESV (reference sequence). The V end lost 4 bases, the J end lost 6 bases, and 15 bases lay between the germline ends. This CDR3 has 14 amino acids.

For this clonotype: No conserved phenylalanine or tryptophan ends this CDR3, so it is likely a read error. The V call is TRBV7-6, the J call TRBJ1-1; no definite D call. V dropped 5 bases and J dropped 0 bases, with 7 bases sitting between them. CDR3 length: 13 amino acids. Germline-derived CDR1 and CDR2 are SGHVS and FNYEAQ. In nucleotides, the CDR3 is TGTGCCAGCAGCCGTGGGGTGAACACTGAAGCTTTCTGT. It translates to CASSRGVNTEAFC.

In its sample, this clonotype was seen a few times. The DNA of the CDR3 is TGTGCCAGCAGCCGTAGACTAGCGGGGGACTACGAGCAGTACTTC. Encoded protein: CASSRRLAGDYEQYF. The V gene is TRBV5-6, the J gene TRBJ2-7; 12 bases are a match to TRBD2. The CDR3 runs 15 residues. Germline V gives CDR1 SGHDT, CDR2 YYEEEE. Unmatched junction bases numbered 5, after V lost 4 bases and J lost 3 bases.

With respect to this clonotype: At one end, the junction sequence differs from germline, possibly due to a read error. The CDR3 is CASSYGPGFSGANVLTF. In DNA form, the CDR3 reads TGTGCCAGCAGTTACGGCCCGGGATTCTCTGGGGCCAACGTCCTGACTTTC. V gene TRBV10-3 combines with J gene TRBJ2-6; perhaps TRBD2 as D (5 bases). This CDR3 has 17 amino acids. In germline, CDR1 is ENHRY, CDR2 SYGVKD.

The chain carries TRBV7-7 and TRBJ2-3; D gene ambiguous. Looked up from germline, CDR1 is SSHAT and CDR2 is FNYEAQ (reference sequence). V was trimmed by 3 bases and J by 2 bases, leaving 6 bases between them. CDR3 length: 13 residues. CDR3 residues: CASSFPSTDTQYF. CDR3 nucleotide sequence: TGTGCCAGCAGCTTTCCGTCCACAGATACGCAGTATTTT.

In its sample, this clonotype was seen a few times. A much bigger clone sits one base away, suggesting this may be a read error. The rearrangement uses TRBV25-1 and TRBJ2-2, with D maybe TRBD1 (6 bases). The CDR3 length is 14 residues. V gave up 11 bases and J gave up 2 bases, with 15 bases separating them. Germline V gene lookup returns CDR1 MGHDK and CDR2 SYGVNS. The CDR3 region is CASCRDINTGELFF. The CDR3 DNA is TGTGCCTCCTGCCGGGACATCAACACCGGGGAGCTGTTTTTT.

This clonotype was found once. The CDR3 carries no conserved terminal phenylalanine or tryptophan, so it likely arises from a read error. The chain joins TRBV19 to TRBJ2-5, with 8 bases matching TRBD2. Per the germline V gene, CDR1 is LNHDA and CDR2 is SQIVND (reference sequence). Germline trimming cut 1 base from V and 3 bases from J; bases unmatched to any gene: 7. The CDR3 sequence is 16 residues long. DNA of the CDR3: TGTGCCAGTAGTATAGGGCTAGCGGGCGCCAAAGAGACCCAGTACTGC. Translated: CASSIGLAGAKETQYC.

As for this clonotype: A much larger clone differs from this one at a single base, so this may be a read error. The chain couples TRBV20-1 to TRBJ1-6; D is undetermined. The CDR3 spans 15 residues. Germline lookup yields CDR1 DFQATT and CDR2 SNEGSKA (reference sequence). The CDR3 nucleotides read TGCAGTGCCAAATTACTAGGGTCCTATAATACACCCCTCCACTTT. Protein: CSAKLLGSYNTPLHF.

The CDR3 DNA reads TGCAGTGCTAGAGCTTGGACAGGGACCTATGGCTACACCTTC. This encodes CSARAWTGTYGYTF. This rearrangement joins TRBV20-1 to TRBJ1-2; 8 bases are shared with TRBD1. Looked up from germline, CDR1 is DFQATT and CDR2 is SNEGSKA (reference sequence). The CDR3 contains 14 residues. The junction had 5 bases not matched to a gene; V was cut back by 1 base and J by 4 bases.

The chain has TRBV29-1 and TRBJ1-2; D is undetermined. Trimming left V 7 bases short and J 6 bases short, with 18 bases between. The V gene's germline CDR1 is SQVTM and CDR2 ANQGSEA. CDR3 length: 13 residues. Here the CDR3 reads CSATQALSDGYTF. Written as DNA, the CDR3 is TGCAGCGCCACCCAGGCACTGTCAGATGGCTACACCTTC.

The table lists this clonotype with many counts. The CDR3 reads CASSPQGQSMEPLHF. In DNA, the CDR3 is TGTGCCAGCAGCCCGCAGGGCCAATCTATGGAACCCCTCCACTTT. The rearrangement links TRBV7-2 to TRBJ1-6; the D gene is possibly TRBD1 (5 bases). Per germline, CDR1 SGHTA and CDR2 FQGNSA. The CDR3 loop spans 15 amino acids. The V end was cut by 5 bases, the J end by 12 bases, with 20 bases between.